The 25 T cell receptor beta chains in this list originate from one sample, sequenced in a study of T cells in Graves' hyperthyroidism and ophthalmopathy. What was amplified from RNA transcripts were TCR beta CDR3 regions. The TCR CDR3 first-round RT-PCR relied on the HTBI primer set. MiXCR, applied by TCRdb to the multiplex PCR reads, yields one record per CDR3 protein. The table records about 530,000 distinct CDR3 sequences, over 15% of them present only once. Sequenced: blood. These receptors all stem from a woman between 18 and 29 years old with Graves' ophthalmopathy.

This clonotype was counted a single time. The genes are TRBV12-5 and TRBJ2-1; possibly TRBD2 for D (5 bases). Between the trimmed V and J ends, which lost 2 bases and 8 bases, there was a span of 19 bases. Germline V gene lookup returns CDR1 LGHNT and CDR2 FRNRAP. This CDR3 has 16 residues. Here the CDR3 reads CASGLMQLERKDEQFF. CDR3 nucleotide sequence: TGTGCTAGTGGTTTGATGCAACTAGAAAGAAAGGATGAGCAGTTCTTC.

The sample holds a few counts of this clonotype. V gene TRBV15 combines with J gene TRBJ1-2, with D unclear. This CDR3 is 14 amino acids long. From germline, CDR1 is LNHNV and CDR2 YYDKDF (reference sequence). V was shortened by 5 bases and J by 5 bases, with 15 bases between the two germline ends. CDR3 DNA: TGTGCCACCAGCCGTACTAAGGAGACTTATGGCTACACCTTC. Its protein product is CATSRTKETYGYTF.

This chain uses TRBV6-1 with TRBJ2-1; 8 bases align to TRBD2. This CDR3 spans 16 amino acids. The V gene's germline CDR1 is MNHNS and CDR2 SASEGT. Unmatched junction bases numbered 5, after V lost 4 bases and J lost 0 bases. The CDR3 nucleotides read TGTGCCAGCAGTGGGGGACTAGTCGTCTCCTACAATGAGCAGTTCTTC. It codes for CASSGGLVVSYNEQFF.

This clonotype was counted a few times. The junction departs from the called germline gene at one end, perhaps through a read error. The chain joins TRBV4-3 to TRBJ2-1; unclear D gene. The CDR3 has 15 residues. Germline CDR1 reads LGHNA; CDR2 reads YSLEER. For the CDR3, the DNA is TGCGCCGGCAGCCAAGATGTCGGTAGATACAATGAGCAGTTCTTC. It is translated as CAGSQDVGRYNEQFF.

The sample holds a few counts of this clonotype. The CDR3 sequence is CASSSAHGTAYNEQFF. The CDR3 DNA sequence: TGTGCCAGCTCATCGGCTCACGGGACAGCGTACAATGAGCAGTTCTTC. The V and J genes are TRBV18 and TRBJ2-1, with TRBD1 matching over 7 bases. CDR3 size: 16 residues. Germline V CDR1 and CDR2: KGHSH, LQKENI. With V trimmed by 5 bases and J by 4 bases, 11 bases remained unmatched.

This clonotype was counted ten times or more. The genes are TRBV2 and TRBJ1-1; no clear D. CDR1 and CDR2 from the germline V gene are SNHLY and FYNNEI. CDR3 length: 11 amino acids. Trimming shortened V by 7 bases and J by 8 bases, and 11 bases separated the two germline ends. The CDR3: CASNREQEAFF. Here the CDR3 DNA reads TGTGCCAGCAATAGGGAACAGGAAGCTTTCTTT.

In this sample, this clonotype turned up many times. The CDR3: CAWSVDSNQPQHF. CDR3 DNA sequence: TGTGCCTGGAGTGTAGACAGCAATCAGCCCCAGCATTTT. The J gene is TRBJ1-5, the V gene TRBV30; D uncertain. The CDR3 spans 13 residues. V was pared by 0 bases and J by 1 base, with 4 bases between. The germline V gene encodes CDR1 GTSNPN and CDR2 SVGIG (reference sequence).

This clonotype occurred a few times. The rearrangement joins TRBV5-1 to TRBJ1-1; D gene uncertain. CDR1 and CDR2 from the germline V gene are SGHRS and YFSETQ. The CDR3 has 14 residues. The V and J ends lost 0 bases and 1 base respectively, with 7 bases between them. CDR3 region: CASSLAVGNTEAFF. In DNA form, the CDR3 reads TGCGCCAGCAGCTTGGCCGTAGGGAACACTGAAGCTTTCTTT.

The rearrangement joins TRBV4-1 to TRBJ1-4; the D gene is possibly TRBD1 (6 bases). Germline-derived CDR1 and CDR2 are MGHRA and YSYEKL. The V end was cut by 0 bases, the J end by 4 bases, with 9 bases between. The CDR3 spans 15 residues. The CDR3 protein is CASSQEWTDNEKLFF. CDR3 bases: TGCGCCAGCAGCCAAGAATGGACAGATAATGAAAAACTGTTTTTT.

Only a few counts were recorded for this clonotype. This chain links TRBV29-1 with TRBJ1-1; D unclear. Germline assignment: CDR1 SQVTM and CDR2 ANQGSEA. Trimming cost V 3 bases and J 7 bases, with 9 bases left between them. CDR3 length: 11 residues. Here the CDR3 reads CSVDGIGEAFF. The CDR3 DNA reads as TGCAGCGTTGATGGTATTGGTGAAGCTTTCTTT.

This clonotype was seen a handful of times. Compared with germline, one end of the junction differs, possibly owing to a read error. V usage is TRBV7-7 and J usage is TRBJ2-1; 11 positions agree with TRBD2. Germline V gene lookup returns CDR1 SSHAT and CDR2 FNYEAQ (reference sequence). The CDR3 runs to 15 residues. The CDR3 protein is CASSHGTSGHNEQFF. DNA for the CDR3: TGTGCTAGCAGCCATGGGACTAGCGGACACAATGAGCAGTTCTTC.

V usage is TRBV5-1 and J usage is TRBJ1-1; weak D call: TRBD1 (5 bases). Trimming shortened V by 4 bases and J by 3 bases, and 13 bases separated the two germline ends. CDR1 is SGHRS, CDR2 YFSETQ, per germline. The CDR3 loop spans 14 amino acids. DNA of the CDR3: TGCGCCAGCAGCCGATTGGGGGGTGACACTGAAGCTTTCTTT. Translated, it gives CASSRLGGDTEAFF.

About this clonotype itself: Given a much more abundant clone one base away, this may be a read error. The chain recombines TRBV7-2 with TRBJ1-2; weak D call: TRBD1 (6 bases). Germline V gives CDR1 SGHTA, CDR2 FQGNSA. This CDR3 region has 17 residues. V was trimmed by 1 base and J by 3 bases, leaving 18 bases between them. The CDR3 loop is CASSLGSEGVGDYGYTF. The CDR3 coding sequence is TGTGCCAGCAGCTTAGGTAGCGAGGGGGTTGGGGACTATGGCTACACCTTC.

In this sample, this clonotype turned up a few times. J is TRBJ2-3 and V is TRBV19; 9 bases fit TRBD2. V dropped 5 bases and J dropped 10; count of bases not matched to a gene: 13. The length of the CDR3 is 15 residues. Germline-derived CDR1 and CDR2 are LNHDA and SQIVND (reference sequence). CDR3 bases: TGTGCCAGTAGTCCGGACGCGGGAGGGCCGTTTGCGCAGTATTTT. Protein product: CASSPDAGGPFAQYF.

This rearrangement joins TRBV29-1 to TRBJ2-7; D may be TRBD1 (6 bases). V lost 4 bases and J 2 bases, leaving 9 bases between the germline ends. The CDR3 is made up of 12 amino acids. From germline, CDR1 is SQVTM and CDR2 ANQGSEA. The CDR3 coding sequence is TGCAGCGTTGTTCAGGGGACCTACGAGCAGTACTTC. As protein: CSVVQGTYEQYF.

The chain joins TRBV6-1 to TRBJ1-2; 7 bases map to TRBD1. The CDR3 extends over 15 amino acids. CDR1 and CDR2 (germline): MNHNS, SASEGT. The junction had 11 bases not matched to a gene; V was cut back by 2 bases and J by 8 bases. The CDR3 reads CASSEQGDGFGGYTF. DNA for the CDR3: TGTGCCAGCAGTGAACAGGGGGACGGCTTTGGGGGCTACACCTTC.

This clonotype was detected many times. This chain joins TRBV20-1 and TRBJ2-3, with unresolved D. V lost 4 bases and J lost 1, with 15 bases in between. This CDR3 has 15 amino acids. The germline gives CDR1 DFQATT, CDR2 SNEGSKA (reference sequence). This chain's CDR3 is CSAIEARYGTDTQYF. In nucleotides, the CDR3 is TGCAGTGCTATAGAAGCGCGCTATGGCACAGATACGCAGTATTTT.

Only one count was recorded for this clonotype. The chain's CDR3 is CASSYLSGSYNEQFF. The DNA of the CDR3 is TGTGCCAGCAGTTACCTTAGCGGGAGCTACAATGAGCAGTTCTTC. The chain couples TRBV6-9 to TRBJ2-1, with 9 bases matching TRBD2. The germline CDR1 and CDR2 sequences are MNHGY and SVAAGI. There are 15 residues in the CDR3. With V trimmed by 3 bases and J by 3 bases, 3 bases remained unmatched.

This clonotype was detected ten times or more. The CDR3, as DNA: TGTGCCAGCAGCGGAAGCTGGGGGGCTTCAGATACGCAGTATTTT. It codes for CASSGSWGASDTQYF. The rearrangement joins TRBV11-3 to TRBJ2-3; D is possibly TRBD1 or TRBD2 (6 bases each). The CDR3 runs to 15 residues. Germline-derived CDR1 and CDR2 are SGHNT and YENEEA. V shed 5 bases and J shed 4 bases, with 16 bases lying between them.

The rearrangement uses TRBV4-3 and TRBJ2-3; D remains unclear. Trimming stripped 4 bases from V and 4 bases from J, with 15 bases between. Germline values: CDR1 LGHNA, CDR2 YSLEER. There are 15 residues in the CDR3. The CDR3: CASSLGRYGPDTQYF. The CDR3 DNA reads as TGCGCCAGCAGCCTGGGCCGGTACGGCCCAGATACGCAGTATTTT.

The V and J genes are TRBV6-5 and TRBJ2-1; D ambiguous. Trimming cost V 2 bases and J 8 bases, with 7 bases left between them. This CDR3 has 12 amino acids. Germline V gene lookup returns CDR1 MNHEY and CDR2 SVGAGI. The CDR3 coding sequence is TGTGCCAGCAGTTACGCTGTGTATGAGCAGTTCTTC. Translated, it gives CASSYAVYEQFF.

The V and J genes are TRBV6-9 and TRBJ2-1, with 9 bases aligning to TRBD1. Trimming at V came to 2 bases and at J to 2 bases, leaving 4 bases not matched to a gene. CDR3 length: 16 amino acids. The germline CDR1 and CDR2 sequences are MNHGY and SVAAGI. The chain's CDR3 is CASSYQGTGTYNEQFF. Written as DNA, the CDR3 is TGTGCCAGCAGTTATCAAGGGACAGGGACCTACAATGAGCAGTTCTTC.

The genes are TRBV6-2 or TRBV6-3 and TRBJ2-1; no reliable D call. The V gene's germline CDR1 is MNHEY and CDR2 SVGEGT. The CDR3 is made up of 14 amino acids. The V end was cut by 6 bases, the J end by 6 bases, with 15 bases between. CDR3: CASSLTESSNEQFF. The CDR3, as DNA: TGTGCCAGCAGCCTAACAGAGTCTTCCAATGAGCAGTTCTTC.

This chain links TRBV3-1 with TRBJ2-2, with 11 bases that match TRBD1. Germline CDR1 LGHDT, CDR2 YNNKEL (reference sequence). The CDR3 spans 13 residues. Trimming cost V 11 bases and J 5 bases; bases outside gene matches: 4. The CDR3 loop is CAGRDRGTGELFF. For the CDR3, the DNA is TGTGCCGGCCGGGACAGGGGGACCGGGGAGCTGTTTTTT.

This clonotype was counted at least ten times. The chain couples TRBV7-3 to TRBJ2-1; D is ambiguous. The V end was cut by 2 bases, the J end by 7 bases, with 9 bases between. Germline V gene data show CDR1 as SGHTA and CDR2 as FQGTGA. The CDR3 covers 13 residues. The CDR3 loop reads CASSLSQMNEQFF. The CDR3 nucleotides are TGTGCCAGCAGCTTATCCCAGATGAATGAGCAGTTCTTC.